The 10 T cell receptor beta chains listed next were all sequenced from one sample in a study of monozygotic twins with inflammatory bowel disease. TCRdb reprocessed the 5' RACE reads, keeping one entry per CDR3 protein, no DNA. This repertoire comprises around 410,000 distinct CDR3 sequences; its ten largest clones make up roughly 2.5%. Sequenced material: blood. The receptors shown here come from a human donor with ulcerative colitis or Crohn's disease, or a healthy co-twin of an affected twin (not recorded which).

The rearrangement joins TRBV4-1 to TRBJ1-2. Germline CDR1 reads MGHRA; CDR2 reads YSYEKL. The CDR3 is 14 amino acids. The CDR3 reads CASRSPGAYYGYTF.

The chain has TRBV7-2 and TRBJ1-2; TCRdb gives TRBD1 as the D gene, but with no DNA this cannot be confirmed. This CDR3 spans 15 amino acids. From germline, CDR1 is SGHTA and CDR2 FQGNSA. CDR3 sequence reads: CASSLVTGGGYGYTF.

V gene TRBV10-2 combines with J gene TRBJ1-1. Germline V gene lookup returns CDR1 WSHSY and CDR2 SAAADI. This CDR3 comprises 12 residues. The chain's CDR3 is CASSEGVSEAFF.

The CDR3 region is CASSLPAGGQETQYF. V and J are TRBV7-2 and TRBJ2-5; lacking DNA, the TRBD2 call made by TCRdb goes unchecked. This CDR3 has 15 residues. Germline-derived CDR1 and CDR2 are SGHTA and FQGNSA.

The CDR3 loop reads CAWSVVRVAEAFF. The chain links TRBV30 to TRBJ1-1. CDR3 length equals 13 residues. Germline values: CDR1 GTSNPN, CDR2 SVGIG (reference sequence).

The chain employs TRBV6-5 and TRBJ2-3; TCRdb indicates TRBD1, and absent DNA this call remains unverified. The CDR3 spans 15 residues. In germline, CDR1 is MNHEY, CDR2 SVGAGI. CDR3: CASRNTGSSTDTQYF.

The J gene is TRBJ2-7, the V gene TRBV20-1; TCRdb designates TRBD1, a call that cannot be tested without DNA. CDR1 is DFQATT, CDR2 SNEGSKA, per germline (reference sequence). The CDR3 length is 12 residues. This CDR3 reads CSEARIAPEQYF.

CDR3 residues: CASSQDGMNTEAFF. The chain couples TRBV4-3 to TRBJ1-1. This CDR3 is built from 14 residues. Germline V gene data show CDR1 as LGHNA and CDR2 as YSLEER.

The CDR3 is CASSPGALGGYTF. This chain joins TRBV28 and TRBJ1-2; TCRdb returns TRBD1, unconfirmable since there is no DNA. The CDR3 is 13 amino acids. Germline loops: CDR1 MDHEN, CDR2 SYDVKM.

The chain is built from TRBV15 and TRBJ2-2; the TCRdb call, TRBD2, lacks DNA for checking. This CDR3 is built from 14 residues. From germline, CDR1 is LNHNV and CDR2 YYDKDF (reference sequence). The CDR3: CATSSHGGRIELFF.